This T cell receptor beta chain was captured by sequencing in a study of Ad26.COV2.S vaccination and SARS-CoV-2 variants. Sequenced by immunoSEQ multiplex PCR; TCRdb stores in-frame clones only, minus some. This sample has fewer than 400,000 clones, with around 81% found just once. Germline CDR1 and CDR2: SNHLY and FYNNEI. Trimming took off 4 bases at V and 0 bases at J, with 13 bases between the two ends. This CDR3 comprises 15 residues. Treatment noted: roughly 19 received Ad26.COV2.S at low or high dose, single or two shots; several received placebo; per-sample allocation not given. All samples were drawn on day 63, counting from the first vaccine or placebo injection.

Sequenced here: peripheral blood, sampled in a trial of Ad26.COV2.S vaccine versus placebo. The source of this sequence is a person aged 18 to 59 who received the Ad26.COV2.S COVID-19 vaccine or a placebo. The genes are TRBV2 and TRBJ2-7; D is possibly TRBD1 (5 bases). In DNA form, the CDR3 reads TGTGCCAGCAGTGGATCTAAGGGGATCTCCTACGAGCAGTACTTC. Translation: CASSGSKGISYEQYF.